This note documents a single TCR beta chain sequence. These data originate in a study of T-cell memory formation after mild COVID-19. Study-level background: The TCR clusters were mostly specific to one donor.

J was trimmed by 2 bases and V by 8 bases; bases with no gene match: 9. The V gene's germline CDR1 is MNHEY and CDR2 SVGEGT. The CDR3 contains 14 residues. TCRdb re-derived calls from the 5' RACE reads in MiXCR, one entry per CDR3 protein. The table includes 150,000 or so distinct CDR3 sequences, around 10% detected once. Sequenced: PBMCs or a T cell subset sorted from them (not recorded which). The V call is TRBV6-2 or TRBV6-3, the J call TRBJ2-7, with 7 bases that match TRBD2. This TCR was recovered from a man aged 18 to 29 who had mild COVID-19 (a few samples of this study predate the infection). Cell type and time point are not known. CDR3 region: CASSRGDRPYEQYF. CDR3 DNA sequence: TGTGCCAGCTCCCGGGGGGACCGACCCTACGAGCAGTACTTC.